The 21 T cell receptor beta chains below were found in one sample sequenced in a study of blood T cell repertoires in COVID-19. Assay used: immunoSEQ multiplex PCR; TCRdb lists only in-frame clones, some missing. This table has about 480,000 clones, about 91% appearing once. Sample: peripheral blood. These TCRs come from a man aged 18 to 30 with COVID-19, enrolled during active disease.

The genes are TRBV19 and TRBJ1-3; D possibly corresponds to TRBD1 (5 bases). The V gene lost 6 bases and the J gene lost 2 bases, with 8 bases spanning the gap. CDR3 size: 13 residues. In germline, CDR1 is LNHDA, CDR2 SQIVND (reference sequence). Here the CDR3 DNA reads TGTGCCAGTAGGAAAGGGGCTGGAAACACCATATATTTT. Encoded protein: CASRKGAGNTIYF.

The chain uses TRBV5-6 and TRBJ2-5; D is possibly TRBD2 (5 bases). The germline V gene encodes CDR1 SGHDT and CDR2 YYEEEE. The CDR3 length is 13 residues. Trimming pared 4 bases from V and 0 bases from J, leaving 7 bases between. CDR3 sequence reads: CASSLDYQETQYF. The CDR3 DNA follows: TGTGCCAGCAGCCTGGACTACCAAGAGACCCAGTACTTC.

This chain uses TRBV30 with TRBJ1-1; D unclear. Trimming pared 1 base from V and 13 bases from J, leaving 13 bases between. The CDR3 extends over 11 amino acids. Germline V gene data show CDR1 as GTSNPN and CDR2 as SVGIG (reference sequence). CDR3 sequence (DNA): TGTGCCTGGAGTGGGGCAGCCTACTGTTTCTTT. This sequence encodes CAWSGAAYCFF.

V usage is TRBV5-1 and J usage is TRBJ1-1; D ambiguous. CDR1 and CDR2 from the germline V gene are SGHRS and YFSETQ. This CDR3 contains 12 residues. Trimming pared 0 bases from V and 5 bases from J, leaving 5 bases between. For the CDR3, the DNA is TGCGCCAGCAGCTTGGGCCGGACTGAAGCTTTCTTT. Amino acid sequence: CASSLGRTEAFF.

The chain joins TRBV19 to TRBJ1-2, with TRBD1 matching 10 bases. V shed 7 bases and J 11 bases; nucleotides not matched to a gene: 13. Germline CDR1 and CDR2: LNHDA and SQIVND (reference sequence). The CDR3 spans 14 residues. This CDR3 reads CASKGTGDLRGYTF. In nucleotides, the CDR3 is TGTGCCAGTAAGGGGACAGGGGACCTGAGAGGGTACACCTTC.

CDR3 sequence (DNA): TGTGCCAGCAGCCCTACAAGGAGGGGCCGATTGGAGGTGACTGAAGCTTTCTTT. Protein sequence: CASSPTRRGRLEVTEAFF. V is TRBV14 and J is TRBJ1-1, with D maybe TRBD1 (5 bases). The V gene's germline CDR1 is SGHDN and CDR2 FVKESK. The CDR3 is made up of 18 amino acids. The V end lost 4 bases, the J end lost 5 bases, and 26 bases lay between the germline ends.

V gene TRBV6-1 combines with J gene TRBJ1-5; D is unclear. V was pared by 3 bases and J by 0 bases, with 12 bases between. The CDR3 sequence is 16 residues long. CDR1 is MNHNS, CDR2 SASEGT, per germline. CDR3 bases: TGTGCCAGCAGTGACGTTACGGTTTTTAGCAATCAGCCCCAGCATTTT. It codes for CASSDVTVFSNQPQHF.

V and J are TRBV5-4 and TRBJ2-1, with a possible D match to TRBD2 (5 bases). The CDR3 is 16 amino acids. V was pared by 0 bases and J by 6 bases, with 16 bases between. Looked up from germline, CDR1 is SGHNT and CDR2 is YYREEE (reference sequence). CDR3 in amino acids: CASSLAVGSVFNEQFF. CDR3 DNA sequence: TGTGCCAGCAGCTTGGCGGTGGGGAGCGTTTTCAATGAGCAGTTCTTC.

The chain has TRBV2 and TRBJ2-7, with unresolved D. Germline CDR1 reads SNHLY; CDR2 reads FYNNEI. V lost 2 bases and J 1 base, leaving 6 bases between the germline ends. This CDR3 is built from 13 residues. CDR3 nucleotides: TGTGCCAGCAGTGAAAACGGGTCCTACGAGCAGTACTTC. Translation gives CASSENGSYEQYF.

V usage is TRBV5-1 and J usage is TRBJ2-7, with 7 bases lining up with TRBD1. Trimming at V came to 4 bases and at J to 0 bases, leaving 7 bases not matched to a gene. This CDR3 is 15 amino acids long. The germline CDR1 and CDR2 sequences are SGHRS and YFSETQ. The CDR3 DNA sequence: TGCGCCAGCAGCCCAGGGACAGCCAGCTCCTACGAGCAGTACTTC. Its protein product is CASSPGTASSYEQYF.

In its sample, this clone was seen once. CDR3 bases: TGTGCCAGCAGCTTATCCCAAAACAGGGTGCGGGAAAAACTGTTTTTT. Protein product: CASSLSQNRVREKLFF. The chain links TRBV7-8 to TRBJ1-4; the D gene is possibly TRBD1 (6 bases). CDR3 length equals 16 residues. Looked up from germline, CDR1 is SGHVS and CDR2 is FQNEAQ. Trimming removed 2 bases from V and 8 bases from J, with 18 bases in between.

The V gene is TRBV7-9, the J gene TRBJ2-5, with a weak D call TRBD1 (6 bases). This CDR3 region has 14 residues. Germline-derived CDR1 and CDR2 are SEHNR and FQNEAQ (reference sequence). The ends were cut back, 5 bases at V and 3 bases at J, with 13 bases in the middle. The CDR3 region is CASSPRQVEETQYF. CDR3 sequence (DNA): TGTGCCAGCAGCCCGCGACAGGTAGAAGAGACCCAGTACTTC.

This clone appeared a few times. V usage is TRBV10-1 and J usage is TRBJ2-2; D unresolved. Germline CDR1 and CDR2: WNHNN and SYGVQD (reference sequence). Trimming took 2 bases from V and 3 from J, leaving 7 bases between them. The CDR3 sequence is 14 residues long. Here the CDR3 reads CASSEQSDTGELFF. Written as DNA, the CDR3 is TGCGCCAGCAGTGAGCAAAGCGACACCGGGGAGCTGTTTTTT.

In this sample, this clone turned up a few times. This chain connects TRBV7-9 to TRBJ1-1; D not certain. The CDR3 consists of 15 residues. Germline V gene lookup returns CDR1 SEHNR and CDR2 FQNEAQ (reference sequence). V lost 1 base, J lost 0 bases, and 9 bases lay in between. In nucleotides, the CDR3 is TGTGCCAGCAGCTTAGGGGCGGGGATGAACACTGAAGCTTTCTTT. This gives the protein CASSLGAGMNTEAFF. The full variable domain, with the rest looked up from reference TRBV7-9 and TRBJ1-1, is DTGVSQNPRHKITKRGQNVTFRCDPISEHNRLYWYRQTLGQGPEFLTYFQNEAQLEKSRLLSDRFSAERPKGSFSTLEIQRTEQGDSAMYLCASSLGAGMNTEAFFGQGTRLTVV.

This sequence joins TRBV27 and TRBJ2-2, with unresolved D. The V gene's germline CDR1 is MNHEY and CDR2 SMNVEV (reference sequence). Trimming shortened V by 0 bases and J by 7 bases, and 6 bases separated the two germline ends. The CDR3 loop spans 13 amino acids. CDR3 DNA sequence: TGTGCCAGCAGTTTATCCCCCAGCGGGGAGCTGTTTTTT. It yields the protein CASSLSPSGELFF.

This clone was picked up a small number of times. The chain is built from TRBV7-2 and TRBJ2-1; 13 bases line up with TRBD2. Germline loops: CDR1 SGHTA, CDR2 FQGNSA. The CDR3 is 14 amino acids. V dropped 8 bases and J dropped 4; count of bases not matched to a gene: 2. The DNA for the CDR3 is TGTGCCAGCGAGGGACTAGCGGGGTACAATGAGCAGTTCTTC. This encodes CASEGLAGYNEQFF.

This chain links TRBV2 with TRBJ2-3, with 10 bases matching TRBD2. Losses at the gene ends were 4 bases for V and 4 bases for J; bases not matched to a gene: 8. Germline V CDR1 and CDR2: SNHLY, FYNNEI. The CDR3 runs 16 residues. The CDR3 protein is CASSGVLAGESDTQYF. DNA for the CDR3: TGTGCCAGCAGTGGCGTCCTAGCGGGAGAGTCAGATACGCAGTATTTT. Together with reference TRBV2 and TRBJ2-3, the CDR3 gives the full variable domain: EPEVTQTPSHQVTQMGQEVILRCVPISNHLYFYWYRQILGQKVEFLVSFYNNEISEKSEIFDDQFSVERPDGSNFTLKIRSTKLEDSAMYFCASSGVLAGESDTQYFGPGTRLTVL.

The chain links TRBV3-1 (or the pseudogene TRBV3-2) to TRBJ1-4; D unclear. The germline CDR1 and CDR2 sequences are LGHDT and YNNKEL (reference sequence). This CDR3 contains 16 residues. Trimming removed 0 bases from V and 5 bases from J, with 13 bases in between. The CDR3, as DNA: TGTGCCAGCAGCCAAGATAGGTTACAGAAAAATGAAAAACTGTTTTTT. Encoded protein: CASSQDRLQKNEKLFF.

The V gene is TRBV29-1, the J gene TRBJ1-4, with 11 bases fitting TRBD1. The CDR3 runs 15 residues. With V trimmed by 5 bases and J by 7 bases, 9 bases remained unmatched. Germline V gene sequence: CDR1 SQVTM, CDR2 ANQGSEA. The CDR3 DNA is TGCAGCGTTAAAGCCGGGACAGGGGGTGGTGAAAAACTGTTTTTT. Its protein is CSVKAGTGGGEKLFF.

This clone appeared a few times. V gene TRBV20-1 combines with J gene TRBJ1-6; TRBD1 is a possible D gene (6 bases). Trimming took 3 bases from V and 10 from J, leaving 13 bases between them. In germline, CDR1 is DFQATT, CDR2 SNEGSKA (reference sequence). The CDR3 spans 13 residues. CDR3 sequence reads: CSASLGGGSPLHF. The CDR3 region has the DNA TGCAGTGCTAGTTTGGGAGGGGGATCACCCCTCCACTTT.

This clone has only one observation. This sequence joins TRBV2 and TRBJ1-2, with 7 bases fitting TRBD1. Trimming at V came to 3 bases and at J to 4 bases, leaving 5 bases not matched to a gene. This CDR3 has 14 residues. Germline V gene sequence: CDR1 SNHLY, CDR2 FYNNEI. The CDR3 region has the DNA TGTGCCAGCAGTGACAGGGGGACTAGCTATGGCTACACCTTC. This translates into CASSDRGTSYGYTF. Variable domain in full (rest from reference TRBV2 and TRBJ1-2): EPEVTQTPSHQVTQMGQEVILRCVPISNHLYFYWYRQILGQKVEFLVSFYNNEISEKSEIFDDQFSVERPDGSNFTLKIRSTKLEDSAMYFCASSDRGTSYGYTFGSGTRLTVV.